The source of this T cell receptor beta chain is a study of low-dose radiotherapy and immunotherapy resistance in tumors. Whole-study context: Cohort 2's total reached 13 Gy over 26 weeks, at 1 Gy per fraction every two weeks. The authors gave intravenous cyclophosphamide 200 mg/m2 every two weeks, one day before radiation and immunotherapy.

Germline CDR1 is MDHEN and CDR2 is SYDVKM. The CDR3 runs to 18 residues. Trimming took 4 bases from V and 7 from J, leaving 26 bases between them. With TRAV- and TRBV-specific primers, first-strand cDNA was made, covering the alpha and beta chains. With a V-primer adapter and a constant-region primer, TCRs were amplified for 20 to 25 PCR cycles. TCRdb independently ran MiXCR on the reads; one entry per CDR3 protein. The sample holds roughly 54,000 distinct CDR3 sequences, roughly 24% seen once. Time point in this sample: before trial treatment. This clonotype was counted many times. The chain uses TRBV28 and TRBJ2-4, with a tentative D call TRBD2 (5 bases). The sample was PBMCs, taken before treatment. This TCR derives from a male donor with prostate cancer. The CDR3 coding sequence is TGTGCCAGCAGTTCCGCCTCGGGGAACTCGAGGAGGTCGAACATTCAGTACTTC. Protein sequence: CASSSASGNSRRSNIQYF.